The 2 T cell receptor beta chains reported below all come from one sample, sequenced in a study of regulatory T cells in long-lasting Graves disease. Arm-PCR of CDR3 regions with iRepertoire HTBI primers generated TCR beta libraries. TCRdb called the multiplex PCR reads again in MiXCR, with one record for every CDR3 protein. Among more than 400,000 distinct CDR3 sequences listed, 16% were seen once. Time point indicated: newly diagnosed GD, antithyroid drugs for less than 3 months. The TCR library was made from RNA that had been extracted from PBMCs in TRIzol. This sample was shared with a second study, whose subject was T cells in Graves' hyperthyroidism and ophthalmopathy.

The material was peripheral blood mononuclear cells (PBMCs), obtained at new diagnosis, from a patient treated with antithyroid drugs. These TCRs come from a woman aged 30 to 39 with Graves disease.

This clonotype was observed many times. The DNA for the CDR3 is TGTGCCAGTAGAGGGACAGGGATAGCCGGGGAGCTGTTTTTT. Translation: CASRGTGIAGELFF. The chain is built from TRBV19 and TRBJ2-2; 9 positions agree with TRBD1. Germline values: CDR1 LNHDA, CDR2 SQIVND (reference sequence). V dropped 6 bases and J dropped 6; count of bases not matched to a gene: 5. The CDR3 loop spans 14 amino acids.

This clonotype appeared many times. The chain is built from TRBV7-8 and TRBJ2-7, with 7 bases fitting TRBD1. V lost 1 base and J lost 4; bases outside the gene matches: 10. The germline CDR1 and CDR2 sequences are SGHVS and FQNEAQ. This CDR3 comprises 16 residues. The DNA for the CDR3 is TGTGCCAGCAGCTTAGTCACAGGGGCAGCTCTTTACGAGCAGTACTTC. It is translated as CASSLVTGAALYEQYF.